The next 9 T cell receptor beta chains were all read from a single sample in a study of blood T cells in healthy people across ages. Primed by a sample-barcoded 5' primer and a J-beta primer mix, a second PCR proceeded for about 6 to 11 cycles. TCRdb recomputed calls from the 5' RACE reads with MiXCR, one row per CDR3 protein. The repertoire consists of 1.4 million to 1.5 million distinct CDR3 sequences, with approximately 38% occurring once and the leading ten covering roughly 7.9%. Input material: blood. These receptors all come from a woman younger than 30 in good health.

The chain carries TRBV7-8 and TRBJ2-7; D is tentatively TRBD1 or TRBD2 (6 bases each). There are 17 residues in the CDR3. The germline V gene encodes CDR1 SGHVS and CDR2 FQNEAQ. Trimming took 7 bases from V and 0 from J, leaving 22 bases between them. CDR3 region: CASIVFGGGMNSYEQYF. The DNA of the CDR3 is TGTGCCAGCATCGTATTTGGAGGGGGAATGAACTCCTACGAGCAGTACTTC.

The genes are TRBV15 and TRBJ2-3; D unclear. The CDR3 sequence is 13 residues long. CDR1 and CDR2 from the germline V gene are LNHNV and YYDKDF (reference sequence). The V and J ends lost 8 bases and 4 bases respectively, with 13 bases between them. The DNA for the CDR3 is TGTGCCACCCACTTTCAGAGACCAGATACGCAGTATTTT. It is translated as CATHFQRPDTQYF.

In this sample, this clonotype turned up a few times. The V gene is TRBV4-1, the J gene TRBJ2-7; 8 bases agree with TRBD2. V shed 5 bases, J shed 0 bases, and the junction held 9 bases outside the gene matches. Germline lookup yields CDR1 MGHRA and CDR2 YSYEKL. The CDR3 spans 16 residues. This CDR3 reads CASSTRSGASSYEQYF. The CDR3 DNA reads TGCGCCAGCAGCACCCGTAGCGGGGCGAGCTCCTACGAGCAGTACTTC.

This chain links TRBV6-2 or TRBV6-3 with TRBJ2-1; tentatively, D is TRBD2 (5 bases). With the DNA end fitting TRBJ2-7 better, the J assignment may be wrong. This CDR3 has 17 amino acids. Germline loops: CDR1 MNHEY, CDR2 SVGEGT. The CDR3 protein is CASSYSRASDSYNEQYF. Written as DNA, the CDR3 is TGTGCCAGCAGTTACTCGAGAGCGTCGGACTCCTACAATGAGCAGTACTTC.

The chain recombines TRBV7-8 with TRBJ2-3; 10 bases align to TRBD2. The CDR3 spans 16 residues. CDR1 and CDR2 (germline): SGHVS, FQNEAQ. Trimming removed 5 bases from V and 4 bases from J; junction bases left unmatched: 9. The CDR3 protein is CASSPQGLARPDTQYF. DNA of the CDR3: TGTGCCAGCAGCCCCCAGGGACTAGCGAGGCCAGATACGCAGTATTTT.

This chain connects TRBV3-1 to TRBJ2-3; D tentatively reads TRBD1 or TRBD2 (6 bases each). The CDR3 has 16 amino acids. V was trimmed by 4 bases and J by 5 bases, leaving 19 bases between them. Germline assignment: CDR1 LGHDT and CDR2 YNNKEL (reference sequence). CDR3 amino acids: CASSPVRGEEVDTQYF. The CDR3 DNA follows: TGTGCCAGCAGCCCCGTAAGGGGGGAGGAAGTAGATACGCAGTATTTT.

The chain recombines TRBV5-1 with TRBJ2-4, with TRBD1 matching 11 bases. The better agreement between TRBJ2-7 and the DNA end casts doubt on the J call. Germline CDR1 reads SGHRS; CDR2 reads YFSETQ. The CDR3 is 15 amino acids. This CDR3 is CASSLRTGGWNEQYF. In DNA, the CDR3 is TGCGCCAGCAGCTTGCGGACAGGGGGCTGGAACGAGCAGTACTTC.

V usage is TRBV10-3 and J usage is TRBJ2-7; TRBD2 matches at 7 bases. Per germline, CDR1 ENHRY and CDR2 SYGVKD. The V gene end was trimmed by 2 bases and the J gene end by 4 bases; junction bases not matched to a gene: 11. The CDR3 has 16 amino acids. The CDR3 loop reads CAISEPGGRTIYEQYF. In DNA, the CDR3 is TGTGCCATCAGTGAGCCGGGGGGACGGACTATATACGAGCAGTACTTC.

In its sample, this clonotype was seen a few times. This sequence joins TRBV5-1 and TRBJ2-3; 9 nucleotides agree with TRBD2. CDR1 and CDR2 (germline): SGHRS, YFSETQ. The CDR3 is made up of 16 amino acids. After removal of 0 bases from V and 5 bases from J, the junction contained 7 bases not matched to a gene. CDR3 coding DNA: TGCGCCAGCAGCTTGGTTGGCCTAGCGGGAAAAGATACGCAGTATTTT. This codes for CASSLVGLAGKDTQYF.